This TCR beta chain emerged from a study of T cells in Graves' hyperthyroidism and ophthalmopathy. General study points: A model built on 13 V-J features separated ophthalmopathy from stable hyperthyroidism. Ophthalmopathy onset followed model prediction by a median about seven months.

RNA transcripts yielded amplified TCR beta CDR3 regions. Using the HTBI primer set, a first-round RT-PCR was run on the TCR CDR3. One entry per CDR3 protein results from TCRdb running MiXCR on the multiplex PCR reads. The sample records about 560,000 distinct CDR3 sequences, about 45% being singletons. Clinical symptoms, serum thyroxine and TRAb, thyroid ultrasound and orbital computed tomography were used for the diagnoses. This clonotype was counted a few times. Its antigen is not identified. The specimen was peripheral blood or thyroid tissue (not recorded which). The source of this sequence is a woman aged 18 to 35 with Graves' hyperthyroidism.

The CDR3 sequence is CASSIGVASLEQYF. In DNA form, the CDR3 reads TGTGCCAGTAGTATCGGAGTAGCTTCCCTCGAGCAGTACTTC. The chain employs TRBV19 and TRBJ2-7; D is uncertain. This CDR3 is built from 14 residues. Trimming shortened V by 3 bases and J by 6 bases, and 15 bases separated the two germline ends. The germline gives CDR1 LNHDA, CDR2 SQIVND (reference sequence).